This is a list of T cell receptor beta chains from one sample in a study of cytomegalovirus exposure and HLA in healthy donors. Sequencing was performed with immunoSEQ multiplex PCR; in TCRdb, only in-frame clones are kept and a portion is missing. The data contain roughly 100,000 clones, just under 85% of them singletons. The specimen was PBMCs. Receptor source: a woman aged 18-35 years in good health and CMV-seropositive. Each CDR3 is given with its conserved first and last residue. The order of the fields is J gene, D gene, clone size, V gene, CDR3 DNA, CDR3 protein. The D gene is left open where the match is weak. Expanded clones are given a class, and other clones once, few, many or no size at all.

TRBJ1-1	TRBD1	.	TRBV5-1	TGCGCCAGCAGCGCGGACAGGGTCACTGAAGCTTTCTTT	CASSADRVTEAFF
TRBJ2-7	.	once	TRBV11-2	TGTGCCAGCAGCAACGGGACATCCGAGCAGTACTTC	CASSNGTSEQYF
TRBJ2-7	.	.	TRBV27	TGTGCCAGCAGTTTGGGGACACTTCCCTACGAGCAGTACTTC	CASSLGTLPYEQYF
TRBJ1-2	.	.	TRBV2	TGTGCCAGCAGTTCTGACAGCTCCCTGGGCTACACCTTC	CASSSDSSLGYTF
TRBJ2-7	TRBD1	.	TRBV7-2	TGTGCCAGCAGCTTAACAGGGGCCTACGAGCAGTACTTC	CASSLTGAYEQYF
TRBJ2-5	TRBD2	.	TRBV19	TGTGCCAGTAGTATAGTGGGAAGCGGGATGTTGTCCCAGTACTTC	CASSIVGSGMLSQYF
TRBJ1-1	TRBD1	few	TRBV11-2	TGTGCCAGCAGCTTAGAGGGCGGGACAGGCAGCCCTATGAACACTGAAGCTTTCTTT	CASSLEGGTGSPMNTEAFF
TRBJ1-2	.	.	TRBV4-2	TGTGCCAGCAGCCAAGCAGGTCGGTCTAACTATGGCTACACCTTC	CASSQAGRSNYGYTF
TRBJ2-2	TRBD2	.	TRBV5-1	TGCGCCAGCAGCCCAGCTAGCGGGATAGGCACCGGGGAGCTGTTTTTT	CASSPASGIGTGELFF
TRBJ2-1	.	.	TRBV14	TGTGCCAGCAGCCAAGTTAGGCCTAGCGCTCACAATGAGCAGTTCTTC	CASSQVRPSAHNEQFF
TRBJ2-1	.	.	TRBV2	TGTGCCAGCAGTGTGGCTAGCCTAAGCTCCTACAATGAGCAGTTCTTC	CASSVASLSSYNEQFF
TRBJ2-1	TRBD2	.	TRBV20-1	TGCAGTGCCCGTAGCGGGAATGAGCAGTTCTTC	CSARSGNEQFF
TRBJ1-2	.	.	TRBV18	TGTGCCAGCTCACCTTCCAGGGATGGCTACACCTTC	CASSPSRDGYTF
TRBJ1-1	TRBD1	.	TRBV6-5	TGTGCCAGCAGTTACACCGACAGGGACACTGGAGCTTTCTTT	CASSYTDRDTGAFF
TRBJ1-4	.	few	TRBV4-1	TGCGCCAGCAGCCAAGTACTGGGACTTAATGAAAAACTGTTTTTT	CASSQVLGLNEKLFF
TRBJ1-2	TRBD1	.	TRBV19	TGTGCCAGTACCCCCTCGCCAAGAGGACAGGCCAGGTATGGCTACACCTTC	CASTPSPRGQARYGYTF
TRBJ2-3	.	.	TRBV30	TGTGCCTGGAGCTGGGAGGATACGCAGTATTTT	CAWSWEDTQYF
TRBJ2-1	TRBD2	.	TRBV6-1	TGTGCCAGTTCCTCCGGGGGGGCCAACAATGAGCAGTTCTTC	CASSSGGANNEQFF